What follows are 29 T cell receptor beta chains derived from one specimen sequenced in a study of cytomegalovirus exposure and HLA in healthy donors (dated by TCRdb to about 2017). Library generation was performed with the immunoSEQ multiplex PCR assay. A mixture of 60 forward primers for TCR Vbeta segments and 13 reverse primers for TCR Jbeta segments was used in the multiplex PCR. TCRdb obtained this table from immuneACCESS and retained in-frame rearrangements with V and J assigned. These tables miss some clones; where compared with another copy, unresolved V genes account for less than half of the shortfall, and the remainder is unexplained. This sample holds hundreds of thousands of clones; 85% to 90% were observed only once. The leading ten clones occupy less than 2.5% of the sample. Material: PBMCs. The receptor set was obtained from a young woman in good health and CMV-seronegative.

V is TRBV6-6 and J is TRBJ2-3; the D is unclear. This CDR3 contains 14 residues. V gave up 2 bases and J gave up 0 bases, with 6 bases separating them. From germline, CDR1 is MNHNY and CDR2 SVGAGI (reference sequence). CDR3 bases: TGTGCCAGCAGTTACCAGTCAAGCACAGATACGCAGTATTTT. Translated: CASSYQSSTDTQYF.

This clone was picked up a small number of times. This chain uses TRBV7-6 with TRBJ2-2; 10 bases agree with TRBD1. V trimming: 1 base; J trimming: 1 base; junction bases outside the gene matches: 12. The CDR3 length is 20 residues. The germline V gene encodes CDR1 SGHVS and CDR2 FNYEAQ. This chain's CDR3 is CASSLGGQGFNLRNTGELFF. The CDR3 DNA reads TGTGCCAGCAGCTTAGGGGGACAGGGGTTCAACTTGAGGAACACCGGGGAGCTGTTTTTT.

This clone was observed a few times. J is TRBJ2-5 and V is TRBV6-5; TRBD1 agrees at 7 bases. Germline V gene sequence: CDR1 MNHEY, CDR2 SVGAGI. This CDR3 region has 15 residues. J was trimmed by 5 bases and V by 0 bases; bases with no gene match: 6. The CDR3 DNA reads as TGTGCCAGCAGTTACTCGACAGGGTCCGGCGAGACCCAGTACTTC. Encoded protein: CASSYSTGSGETQYF.

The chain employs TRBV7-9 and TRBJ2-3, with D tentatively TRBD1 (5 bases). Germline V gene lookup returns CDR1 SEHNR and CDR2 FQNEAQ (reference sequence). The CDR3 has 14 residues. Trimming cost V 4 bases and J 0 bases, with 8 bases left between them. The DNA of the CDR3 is TGTGCCAGCAGCTACTCAGGGAGCACAGATACGCAGTATTTT. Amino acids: CASSYSGSTDTQYF.

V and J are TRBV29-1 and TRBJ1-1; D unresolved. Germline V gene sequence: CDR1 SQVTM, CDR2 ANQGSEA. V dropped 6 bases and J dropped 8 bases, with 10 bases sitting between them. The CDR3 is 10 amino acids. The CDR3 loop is CSVIPGEAFF. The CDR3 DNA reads TGCAGCGTGATTCCGGGGGAAGCTTTCTTT.

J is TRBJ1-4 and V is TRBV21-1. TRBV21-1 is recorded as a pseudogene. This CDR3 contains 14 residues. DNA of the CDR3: TGTGCCAGCAGCAACGAGGTACTGCTGGCAAAACTGTTTTTT. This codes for CASSNEVLLAKLFF.

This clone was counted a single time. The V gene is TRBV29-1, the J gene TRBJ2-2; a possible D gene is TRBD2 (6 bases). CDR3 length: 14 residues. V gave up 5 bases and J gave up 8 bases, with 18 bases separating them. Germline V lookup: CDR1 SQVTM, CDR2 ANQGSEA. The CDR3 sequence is CSVLSDGGSGELFF. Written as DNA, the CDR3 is TGCAGCGTTCTATCGGACGGGGGATCTGGGGAGCTGTTTTTT.

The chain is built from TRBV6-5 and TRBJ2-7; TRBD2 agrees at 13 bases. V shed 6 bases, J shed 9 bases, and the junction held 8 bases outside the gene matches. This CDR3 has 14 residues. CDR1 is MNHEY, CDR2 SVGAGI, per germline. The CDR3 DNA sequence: TGTGCCAGCAGCACTAGCGGGGGGGCGTACTGGCAGTACTTC. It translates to CASSTSGGAYWQYF.

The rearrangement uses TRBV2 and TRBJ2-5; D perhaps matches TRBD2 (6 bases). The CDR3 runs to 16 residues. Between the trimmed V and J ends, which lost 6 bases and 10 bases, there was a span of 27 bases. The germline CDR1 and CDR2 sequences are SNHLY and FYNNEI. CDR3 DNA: TGTGCCAGCAGGGGGGGAGTGGGATGGGTTAATGGGGACCAGTACTTC. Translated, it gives CASRGGVGWVNGDQYF.

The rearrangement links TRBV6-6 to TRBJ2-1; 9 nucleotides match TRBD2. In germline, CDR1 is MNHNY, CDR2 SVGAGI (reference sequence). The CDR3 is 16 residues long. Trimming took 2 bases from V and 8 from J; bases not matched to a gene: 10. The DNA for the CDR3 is TGTGCCAGCAGTTACCCCGAGAGCGGGGGGAGTCATGAGCAGTTCTTC. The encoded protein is CASSYPESGGSHEQFF.

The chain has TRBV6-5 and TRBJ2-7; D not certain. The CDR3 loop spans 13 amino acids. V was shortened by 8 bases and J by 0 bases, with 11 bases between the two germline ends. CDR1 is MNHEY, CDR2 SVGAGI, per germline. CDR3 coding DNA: TGTGCCAGCCGGGTCTCAGCCTCCTACGAGCAGTACTTC. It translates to CASRVSASYEQYF.

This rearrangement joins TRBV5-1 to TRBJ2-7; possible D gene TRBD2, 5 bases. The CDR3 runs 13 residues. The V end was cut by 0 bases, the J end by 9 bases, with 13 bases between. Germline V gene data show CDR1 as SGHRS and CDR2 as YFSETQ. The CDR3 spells CASSLGFVGRQYF. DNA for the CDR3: TGCGCCAGCAGCTTGGGTTTTGTGGGGAGGCAGTACTTC.

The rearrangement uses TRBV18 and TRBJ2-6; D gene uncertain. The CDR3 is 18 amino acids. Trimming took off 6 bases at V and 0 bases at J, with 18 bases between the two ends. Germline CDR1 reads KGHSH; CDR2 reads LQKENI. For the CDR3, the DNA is TGTGCCAGCTCTACCGCGGAAAATCTCCGCTCTGGGGCCAACGTCCTGACTTTC. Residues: CASSTAENLRSGANVLTF.

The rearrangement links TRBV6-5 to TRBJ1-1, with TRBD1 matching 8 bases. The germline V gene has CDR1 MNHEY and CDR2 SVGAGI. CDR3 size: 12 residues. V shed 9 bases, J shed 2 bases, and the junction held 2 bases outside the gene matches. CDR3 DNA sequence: TGTGCCAGTGGGACAGGTAACACTGAAGCTTTCTTT. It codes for CASGTGNTEAFF.

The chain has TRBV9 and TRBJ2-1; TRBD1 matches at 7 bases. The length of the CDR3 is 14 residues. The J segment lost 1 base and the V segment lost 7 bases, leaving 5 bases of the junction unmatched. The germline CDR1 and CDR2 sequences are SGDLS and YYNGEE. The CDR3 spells CASSGGRSYNEQFF. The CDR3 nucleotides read TGTGCCAGCTCAGGGGGAAGGTCCTACAATGAGCAGTTCTTC.

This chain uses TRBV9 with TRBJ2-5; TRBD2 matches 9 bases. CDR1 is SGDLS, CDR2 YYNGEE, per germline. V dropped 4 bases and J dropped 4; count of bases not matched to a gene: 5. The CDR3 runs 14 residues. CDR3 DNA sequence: TGTGCCAGCAGCCCAGGGCGGGGGGGAGAGACCCAGTACTTC. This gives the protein CASSPGRGGETQYF.

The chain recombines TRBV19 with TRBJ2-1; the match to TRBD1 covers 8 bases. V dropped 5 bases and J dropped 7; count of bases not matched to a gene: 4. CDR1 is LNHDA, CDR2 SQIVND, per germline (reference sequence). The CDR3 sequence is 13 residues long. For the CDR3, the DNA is TGTGCCAGTAGTGCTGGACAGGGAAATGAGCAGTTCTTC. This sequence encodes CASSAGQGNEQFF.

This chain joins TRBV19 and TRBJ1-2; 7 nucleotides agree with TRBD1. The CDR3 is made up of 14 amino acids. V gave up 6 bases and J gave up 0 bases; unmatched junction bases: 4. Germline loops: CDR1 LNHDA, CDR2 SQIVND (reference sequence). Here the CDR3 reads CASRPGQSNYGYTF. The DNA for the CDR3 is TGTGCCAGTAGACCGGGACAGTCTAACTATGGCTACACCTTC.

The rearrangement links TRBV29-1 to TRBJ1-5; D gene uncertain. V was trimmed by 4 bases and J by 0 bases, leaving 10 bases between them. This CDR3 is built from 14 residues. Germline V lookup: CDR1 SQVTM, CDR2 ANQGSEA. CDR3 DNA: TGCAGCGTTGGAACGGTAAATAGCAATCAGCCCCAGCATTTT. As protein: CSVGTVNSNQPQHF.

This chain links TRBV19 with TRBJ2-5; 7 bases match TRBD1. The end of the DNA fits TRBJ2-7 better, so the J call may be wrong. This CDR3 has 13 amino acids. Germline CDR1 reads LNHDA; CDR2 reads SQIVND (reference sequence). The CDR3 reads CASSGQVEGEQYF. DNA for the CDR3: TGTGCCAGTAGCGGACAGGTCGAAGGCGAGCAGTACTTC.

The CDR3 here is CASSFGQGSDGYTF. In DNA, the CDR3 is TGTGCCAGTAGTTTCGGACAGGGATCCGATGGCTACACCTTC. This sequence joins TRBV19 and TRBJ1-2; 8 bases match TRBD1. The CDR3 is 14 amino acids. V was pared by 5 bases and J by 6 bases, with 8 bases of the junction left unmatched. Germline lookup yields CDR1 LNHDA and CDR2 SQIVND (reference sequence).

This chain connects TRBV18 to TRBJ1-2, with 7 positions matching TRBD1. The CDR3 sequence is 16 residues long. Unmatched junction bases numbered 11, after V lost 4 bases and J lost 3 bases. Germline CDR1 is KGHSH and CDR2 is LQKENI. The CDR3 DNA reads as TGTGCCAGCTCACTACAATTCGACAGGGTCGACTATGGCTACACCTTC. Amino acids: CASSLQFDRVDYGYTF.

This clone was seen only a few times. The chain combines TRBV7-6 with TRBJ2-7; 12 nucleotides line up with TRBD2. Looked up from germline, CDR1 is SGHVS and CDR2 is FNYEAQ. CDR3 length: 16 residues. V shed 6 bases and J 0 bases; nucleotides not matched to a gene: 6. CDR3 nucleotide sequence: TGTGCCAGCAGTAGAGGGACTAGCGGGCACTCCTACGAGCAGTACTTC. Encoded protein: CASSRGTSGHSYEQYF.

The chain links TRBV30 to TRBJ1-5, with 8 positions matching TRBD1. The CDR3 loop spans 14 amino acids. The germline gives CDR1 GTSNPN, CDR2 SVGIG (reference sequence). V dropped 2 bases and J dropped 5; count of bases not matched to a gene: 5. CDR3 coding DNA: TGTGCCTGGAGTACAACAGGGGGGGATCAGCCCCAGCATTTT. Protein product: CAWSTTGGDQPQHF.

DNA of the CDR3: TGTGCCACCAGCCGCTGGACGGCGGGGGCACACGAGCAGTACTTC. Translated: CATSRWTAGAHEQYF. This sequence joins TRBV15 and TRBJ2-7; D possibly corresponds to TRBD2 (7 bases). Germline values: CDR1 LNHNV, CDR2 YYDKDF (reference sequence). The CDR3 extends over 15 amino acids. V dropped 5 bases and J dropped 5 bases, with 19 bases sitting between them. The full variable domain, in which reference TRBV15 and TRBJ2-7 provide the parts outside the CDR3, is DAMVIQNPRYQVTQFGKPVTLSCSQTLNHNVMYWYQQKSSQAPKLLFHYYDKDFNNEADTPDNFQSRRPNTSFCFLDIRSPGLGDTAMYLCATSRWTAGAHEQYFGPGTRLTVT.

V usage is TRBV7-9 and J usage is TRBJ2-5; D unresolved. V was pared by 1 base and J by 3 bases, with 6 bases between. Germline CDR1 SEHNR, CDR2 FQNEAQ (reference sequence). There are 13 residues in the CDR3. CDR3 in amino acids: CASSLGGEETQYF. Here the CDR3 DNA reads TGTGCCAGCAGCTTAGGAGGAGAAGAGACCCAGTACTTC. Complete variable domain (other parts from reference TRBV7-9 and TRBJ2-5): DTGVSQNPRHKITKRGQNVTFRCDPISEHNRLYWYRQTLGQGPEFLTYFQNEAQLEKSRLLSDRFSAERPKGSFSTLEIQRTEQGDSAMYLCASSLGGEETQYFGPGTRLLVL.

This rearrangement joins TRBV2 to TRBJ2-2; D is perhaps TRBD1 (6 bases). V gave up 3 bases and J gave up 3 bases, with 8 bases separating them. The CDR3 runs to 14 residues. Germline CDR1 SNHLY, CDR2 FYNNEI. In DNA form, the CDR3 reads TGTGCCAGCAGTGATTGGACAGACACCGGGGAGCTGTTTTTT. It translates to CASSDWTDTGELFF.

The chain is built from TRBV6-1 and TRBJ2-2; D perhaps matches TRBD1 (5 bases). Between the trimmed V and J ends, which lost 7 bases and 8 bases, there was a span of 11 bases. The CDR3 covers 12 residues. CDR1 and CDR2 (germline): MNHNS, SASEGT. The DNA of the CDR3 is TGTGCCAGCACCTCAGGGTTAGGGGAGCTGTTTTTT. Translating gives CASTSGLGELFF.

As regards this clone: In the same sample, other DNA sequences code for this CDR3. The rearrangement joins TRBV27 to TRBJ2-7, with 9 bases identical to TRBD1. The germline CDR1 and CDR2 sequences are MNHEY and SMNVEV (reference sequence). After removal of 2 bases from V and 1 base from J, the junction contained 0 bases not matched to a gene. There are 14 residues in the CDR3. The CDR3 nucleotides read TGTGCCAGCAGTTTAGGGACAGGGTCCTACGAGCAGTACTTC. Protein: CASSLGTGSYEQYF.